This section outlines one T cell receptor (beta chain) sequence together with its context. Its target is unknown. The entry originates in a study of CD8+ T cells in alopecia areata. Study outcomes and limitations: Scalp data also include sequences from resident alphabeta T cells of normal skin. Alopecia totalis/universalis scalp especially showed more expanded CD8+ clones than normal scalp.

RNA extraction was followed by reverse transcription into cDNA, which acted as the sequencing template. Some clones are missing from TCRdb's copy, which holds only in-frame ones; the method was immunoSEQ multiplex PCR. The table lists 35,000 or so clones, over 50% of them singletons. V gave up 2 bases and J gave up 7 bases, with 15 bases separating them. CDR1 and CDR2 from the germline V gene are MNHEY and SMNVEV (reference sequence). The CDR3 length is 14 residues. Sorting of CD4+ cells into CD25+CD127- cells (for about 5 patients) was performed. Peripheral blood and lesional scalp punch biopsies were taken from alopecia areata patients.

The specimen was CD4+ Tregs sorted from blood. The receptor was derived from a human donor with alopecia areata. The rearrangement uses TRBV27 and TRBJ2-7; possibly TRBD2 for D (6 bases). CDR3 amino acids: CASSLHGRRGEQYF. Written as DNA, the CDR3 is TGTGCCAGCAGTTTACACGGGAGACGAGGTGAGCAGTACTTC.